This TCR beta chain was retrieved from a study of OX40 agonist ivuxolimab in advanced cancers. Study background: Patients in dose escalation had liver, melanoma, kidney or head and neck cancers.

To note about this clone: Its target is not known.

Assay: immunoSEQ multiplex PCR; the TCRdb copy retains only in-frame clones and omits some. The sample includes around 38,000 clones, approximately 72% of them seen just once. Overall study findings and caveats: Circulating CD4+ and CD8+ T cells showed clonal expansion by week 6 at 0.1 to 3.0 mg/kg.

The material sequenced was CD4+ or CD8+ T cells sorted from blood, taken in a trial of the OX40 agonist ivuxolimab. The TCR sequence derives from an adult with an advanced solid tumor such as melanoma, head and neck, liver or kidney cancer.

The CDR3 region has the DNA TGCGCCAGCAGCCAGGCGGACAGGGCCACAGATACGCAGTATTTT. This translates into CASSQADRATDTQYF. The chain carries TRBV4-1 and TRBJ2-3, with 8 bases lining up with TRBD1. Germline V gives CDR1 MGHRA, CDR2 YSYEKL. The CDR3 has 15 residues. Trimming took 3 bases from V and 2 from J; bases not matched to a gene: 4.